This TCR beta chain derives from a study of T-cell reconstitution after alpha-beta-depleted transplantation in children (dated by TCRdb to about 2016). With respect to the entire study: Using TCR repertoire profiling, the study quantitatively followed how T-cell immune reconstitution unfolded in children after TCRalphabeta/CD19-depleted allogeneic hematopoietic cell transplantation.

Turning to this clonotype: Its antigen is still unknown. No clone much larger than this one lies a single base away; base qualities are absent.

Based on the germline V gene, the CDR1 and CDR2 sequences are MGHRA and YSYEKL. From its cysteine to its phenylalanine, the CDR3 spans 17 amino acids. Left in the record is the CDR3 DNA by itself, 51 bases read in frame from the first base. Trimming takes 0 bases from V and 1 base from J, and the germline ends sit 15 bases apart. Libraries were built with PCR. The sample was run on an Illumina HiSeq 2500. Molecular barcoding was employed in the preparation of TCR libraries, with unique molecular identifiers being used to normalize TCRbeta repertoire quantification. TCRdb redid the processing of the public reads, applying fastp at Q25 and MiXCR, and retained in-frame beta chains. Identical CDR3 protein sequences are pooled into one entry, listed with their most common genes and DNA. This sample lists 780,000 or so distinct CDR3 sequences; about 15% were detected once. The top ten hold just under 5% of the sample.

Study-wide findings and limitations: In some patients, high TCRbeta diversity at day 60 was attributed to recipient T cells and intrathymic progenitors that had survived conditioning. The apparently early recovery of alphabetaT-cell counts about two months after transplant reportedly depended on only several hundred rapidly expanded clones that came from non-depleted graft cells. Over the following months the frequencies of hyperexpanded clones went down, and after one year T-cell counts and TCRbeta diversity were mostly credited to newly produced T cells.

In light of the paper, this sample's treatment or condition label describes: allogeneic hematopoietic cell transplantation with graft depleted of TCRalphabeta T cells and CD19 B cells. TCRalphabeta/CD19-depleted allogeneic hematopoietic cell grafts were given to the transplant recipients, all of whom were children. Sequenced here: PBMCs, mostly from graft donor cells, sampled 360 days after TCRalphabeta/CD19-depleted stem cell transplant. The V gene is TRBV4-1 and the J gene is TRBJ1-2; the D gene is not confidently resolved. This receptor was identified in a male patient under 18 who had a stem cell transplant for acute lymphoblastic leukemia, so the T cells may come from the graft donor. The DNA reads as follows: TGCGCCAGCAGCCAAGATCGCAGTGGAGATATTAACTATGGCTACACCTTC. Its amino acids are CASSQDRSGDINYGYTF.